These 10 T cell receptor beta chains were sequenced from one sample in a study of shared clonotypes between healthy human individuals. Measured with immunoSEQ multiplex PCR; TCRdb has only the in-frame clones, and not every one. The sample includes fewer than 500,000 clones, 60% to 80% of them seen just once. The sample consisted of PBMCs. The source is a woman between 40 and 55 years old in good health. Some clones in this sample may be carry-over from other donors' samples.

The chain uses TRBV28 and TRBJ1-2; D remains unclear. This CDR3 has 15 residues. The germline V gene encodes CDR1 MDHEN and CDR2 SYDVKM. Trimming left V 5 bases short and J 9 bases short, with 22 bases between. DNA for the CDR3: TGTGCCAGCAGTAATGGACCCCCAATTTTGAGGCGCTACACCTTC. As protein: CASSNGPPILRRYTF.

V is TRBV19 and J is TRBJ1-4; weak D call: TRBD1 (5 bases). V gave up 7 bases and J gave up 3 bases, with 15 bases separating them. CDR1 is LNHDA and CDR2 is SQIVND in the germline V gene (reference sequence). The CDR3 extends over 15 amino acids. The CDR3 DNA reads TGTGCCAGTAAGAACTCCGGGACCGCTAATGAAAAACTGTTTTTT. Its translation: CASKNSGTANEKLFF.

On this clone: Other nucleotide sequences in the sample specify the same CDR3. J is TRBJ1-2 and V is TRBV28; maybe TRBD1 (5 bases). The V and J ends lost 3 bases and 2 bases respectively, with 10 bases between them. Germline V gene data show CDR1 as MDHEN and CDR2 as SYDVKM. The CDR3 totals 14 residues. CDR3 sequence reads: CASSLGQTNYGYTF. The CDR3 nucleotides read TGTGCCAGCAGTTTGGGGCAGACAAACTATGGCTACACCTTC.

The J gene is TRBJ2-2, the V gene TRBV6-4, with D perhaps TRBD1 (6 bases). CDR1 is MRHNA and CDR2 is SNTAGT in the germline V gene. V lost 5 bases and J lost 4, with 14 bases in between. CDR3 length: 15 residues. CDR3 coding DNA: TGTGCCAGCAGTTCACAGGGAACTAGCACCGGGGAGCTGTTTTTT. This gives the protein CASSSQGTSTGELFF.

This rearrangement joins TRBV6-6 to TRBJ2-7; D possibly corresponds to TRBD2 (5 bases). This CDR3 is built from 16 residues. Trimming removed 6 bases from V and 0 bases from J, with 18 bases in between. Germline loops: CDR1 MNHNY, CDR2 SVGAGI (reference sequence). The CDR3 spells CASRDLRTLSSYEQYF. The CDR3 nucleotides read TGTGCCAGCAGGGACCTTAGGACTTTAAGCTCCTACGAGCAGTACTTC.

This clone was observed a single time. The chain carries TRBV5-1 and TRBJ2-1, with 8 bases aligning to TRBD2. The CDR3 contains 15 residues. Trimming took 0 bases from V and 9 from J; bases not matched to a gene: 8. Germline CDR1 is SGHRS and CDR2 is YFSETQ. The DNA for the CDR3 is TGCGCCAGCAGCTTGGGAGCGGGAGACAAGGGTGAGCAGTTCTTC. The encoded protein is CASSLGAGDKGEQFF.

At least ten counts were recorded for this clone. The CDR3 loop is CASSFPGSGKVGEQYF. The CDR3 nucleotides are TGTGCCAGCAGCTTCCCGGGTTCGGGGAAGGTGGGAGAGCAGTACTTC. The chain recombines TRBV5-6 with TRBJ2-7; possible D gene TRBD2, 5 bases. This CDR3 spans 16 amino acids. Germline V CDR1 and CDR2: SGHDT, YYEEEE. V was pared by 2 bases and J by 7 bases, with 22 bases between.

Concerning this clone: The sample carries other DNA sequences with the same CDR3. Written as DNA, the CDR3 is TGTGCCAGCTCACCCAGCGAGAACACTGAAGCTTTCTTT. Translation: CASSPSENTEAFF. The chain carries TRBV18 and TRBJ1-1; no reliable D call. The V and J ends lost 3 bases and 1 base respectively, with 6 bases between them. Germline V lookup: CDR1 KGHSH, CDR2 LQKENI. CDR3 length: 13 residues.

The chain recombines TRBV29-1 with TRBJ2-2; possibly TRBD1 for D (7 bases). V lost 1 base and J 5 bases, leaving 14 bases between the germline ends. CDR1 SQVTM and CDR2 ANQGSEA come from the germline V gene. CDR3 size: 15 residues. The CDR3 sequence is CSVEAGAGGTGELFF. The CDR3 DNA follows: TGCAGCGTTGAAGCGGGGGCAGGGGGAACCGGGGAGCTGTTTTTT.

The chain joins TRBV25-1 to TRBJ2-3; D possibly corresponds to TRBD1 (8 bases). CDR3 length equals 15 residues. Germline lookup yields CDR1 MGHDK and CDR2 SYGVNS. Trimming stripped 4 bases from V and 5 bases from J, with 16 bases between. As DNA, the CDR3 is TGTGCCAGCAGTGCAGGGGGCGGGGGAGGAGATACGCAGTATTTT. As protein: CASSAGGGGGDTQYF. Full variable domain (outside the CDR3, taken from reference TRBV25-1 and TRBJ2-3): EADIYQTPRYLVIGTGKKITLECSQTMGHDKMYWYQQDPGMELHLIHYSYGVNSTEKGDLSSESTVSRIRTEHFPLTLESARPSHTSQYLCASSAGGGGGDTQYFGPGTRLTVL.